This TCR beta chain appears in the sequencing data of a study of blood T cell repertoires in COVID-19. Across the study: Samples came from the United States, Italy and Spain, spanning acute and convalescent COVID-19. Sources were T cells, B-cell-depleted T cells, or PBMCs; the material itself was cDNA or gDNA.

After removal of 2 bases from V and 8 bases from J, the junction contained 13 bases not matched to a gene. This CDR3 region has 17 residues. Germline V gene lookup returns CDR1 MDHEN and CDR2 SYDVKM. Assay: immunoSEQ multiplex PCR; the TCRdb copy retains only in-frame clones and omits some. The repertoire holds 200,000 to 250,000 clones, with roughly 80% as singletons. This clonotype was sampled from a woman in her thirties or forties with acute COVID-19. The specimen was PBMCs or T cells enriched from blood (not recorded which). This chain joins TRBV28 and TRBJ2-1, with TRBD2 matching over 9 bases. CDR3 in amino acids: CASSLVIAGVGIDEQFF. CDR3 bases: TGTGCCAGCAGTTTAGTGATAGCGGGAGTAGGTATCGATGAGCAGTTCTTC.